Sequencing of this T cell receptor beta chain was carried out in a study of cytomegalovirus exposure and HLA in healthy donors. Broader study findings: As a later analysis showed, a missense DCLRE1C variant was linked to trimming of TCR beta V- and J-genes.

The PCR had 60 Vbeta and 13 Jbeta primers. Method: immunoSEQ multiplex PCR; TCRdb's copy keeps in-frame clones and lacks some. The sample lists over 200,000 clones, about 89% occurring once. Worth noting for this clone: No antigen is known for it.

The CDR3 runs 17 residues. Germline V gene lookup returns CDR1 LNHDA and CDR2 SQIVND (reference sequence). Deletions cut 5 bases from V and 1 base from J, with 18 bases between. The source of this sequence is a woman younger than 35 in good health and CMV-seronegative. Material: PBMCs. The J gene is TRBJ1-5, the V gene TRBV19, with D possibly TRBD1 on 5 matching bases. The CDR3: CASSVGGGVGSNQPQHF. CDR3 bases: TGTGCCAGTAGTGTAGGAGGAGGGGTCGGGAGCAATCAGCCCCAGCATTTT.